Presented here are 28 T cell receptor beta chains from one specimen sequenced in a study of cytomegalovirus exposure and HLA in healthy donors. Researchers ran the PCR with 60 Vbeta and 13 Jbeta primers. Some clones are missing from TCRdb's copy, which holds only in-frame ones; the method was immunoSEQ multiplex PCR. The sample lists about 200,000 clones; 79% were seen once. The sample was PBMCs. The receptor set was obtained from a male donor in good health and CMV-seropositive.

The chain links TRBV19 to TRBJ2-3; 9 bases match TRBD2. Germline CDR1 reads LNHDA; CDR2 reads SQIVND (reference sequence). V trimming: 3 bases; J trimming: 0 bases; junction bases outside the gene matches: 4. This CDR3 has 16 amino acids. CDR3: CASSMVAGVSTDTQYF. In DNA, the CDR3 is TGTGCCAGTAGTATGGTAGCGGGAGTAAGCACAGATACGCAGTATTTT.

Concerning this clone itself: Germline is not matched at one junction end, which may reflect a read error. V and J are TRBV27 and TRBJ2-5; D may be TRBD2 (6 bases). This CDR3 region has 17 residues. Germline V CDR1 and CDR2: MNHEY, SMNVEV (reference sequence). The CDR3 region has the DNA TGTGCCAGCAGTCCCCCTACCGGGACTTTTGAACAAGAGGCCCAGTACTTC. Protein sequence: CASSPPTGTFEQEAQYF.

V gene TRBV6-5 combines with J gene TRBJ1-1; the D is unclear. The V gene lost 6 bases and the J gene lost 0 bases, with 8 bases spanning the gap. The germline V gene has CDR1 MNHEY and CDR2 SVGAGI. The CDR3 contains 13 residues. The CDR3 DNA reads as TGTGCCAGCAGCCTCGGGGTGAACACTGAAGCTTTCTTT. Translated, it gives CASSLGVNTEAFF.

This chain uses TRBV28 with TRBJ2-7; 7 bases line up with TRBD2. The CDR3 sequence is 14 residues long. Germline loops: CDR1 MDHEN, CDR2 SYDVKM. Trimming at V came to 7 bases and at J to 5 bases, leaving 11 bases not matched to a gene. The CDR3 DNA is TGTGCCAGCACCCCGGGGGGTAGCAAAAACGAGCAGTACTTC. This codes for CASTPGGSKNEQYF.

The gene calls are TRBV9 and TRBJ2-2; no clear D gene. Germline V gene data show CDR1 as SGDLS and CDR2 as YYNGEE. Trimming took off 4 bases at V and 7 bases at J, with 8 bases between the two ends. This CDR3 is built from 12 residues. In DNA form, the CDR3 reads TGTGCCAGCAGCCGACCGGGCGGGGAGCTGTTTTTT. Its protein product is CASSRPGGELFF.

The chain is built from TRBV27 and TRBJ2-7; 7 bases fit TRBD2. The CDR3 totals 15 residues. V lost 2 bases and J lost 2; bases outside the gene matches: 6. In germline, CDR1 is MNHEY, CDR2 SMNVEV (reference sequence). The CDR3 sequence: CASSLAGVNAYEQYF. The CDR3 bases are TGTGCCAGCAGTTTAGCGGGGGTCAACGCCTACGAGCAGTACTTC.

The rearrangement joins TRBV7-9 to TRBJ2-5; TRBD1 matches at 8 bases. Germline lookup yields CDR1 SEHNR and CDR2 FQNEAQ (reference sequence). Trimming cost V 3 bases and J 4 bases; bases outside gene matches: 4. This CDR3 comprises 14 residues. CDR3 nucleotides: TGTGCCAGCAGCTTCCAGGGGGCTATAGAGACCCAGTACTTC. Its protein product is CASSFQGAIETQYF.

The chain uses TRBV4-1 and TRBJ1-1; no definite D call. V gave up 1 base and J gave up 9 bases, with 15 bases separating them. This CDR3 comprises 14 residues. Germline V gene sequence: CDR1 MGHRA, CDR2 YSYEKL. The CDR3 coding sequence is TGCGCCAGCAGCCAAGGGGGAGACAACCGTAAAGCTTTCTTT. It codes for CASSQGGDNRKAFF.

The chain combines TRBV19 with TRBJ1-1; 9 nucleotides line up with TRBD1. The ends lost 9 bases at V and 1 base at J; junction bases unmatched: 9. CDR3 length: 15 amino acids. Germline V gene lookup returns CDR1 LNHDA and CDR2 SQIVND (reference sequence). CDR3 amino acids: CASRGQGAKNTEAFF. In DNA form, the CDR3 reads TGTGCCAGCCGGGGACAGGGTGCCAAGAACACTGAAGCTTTCTTT.

The chain combines TRBV19 with TRBJ2-5; the D gene is possibly TRBD1 (5 bases). Trimming took off 3 bases at V and 3 bases at J, with 14 bases between the two ends. CDR1 is LNHDA, CDR2 SQIVND, per germline (reference sequence). CDR3 length: 15 residues. The CDR3 bases are TGTGCCAGTAGTATGGGTAGGGGTGGAGAAGAGACCCAGTACTTC. Residues: CASSMGRGGEETQYF. The complete variable domain, with remaining parts taken from reference TRBV19 and TRBJ2-5, reads DGGITQSPKYLFRKEGQNVTLSCEQNLNHDAMYWYRQDPGQGLRLIYYSQIVNDFQKGDIAEGYSVSREKKESFPLTVTSAQKNPTAFYLCASSMGRGGEETQYFGPGTRLLVL.

This sequence joins TRBV27 and TRBJ2-5, with TRBD1 matching 7 bases. Germline-derived CDR1 and CDR2 are MNHEY and SMNVEV (reference sequence). V lost 6 bases and J lost 5; bases outside the gene matches: 9. The CDR3 sequence is 14 residues long. CDR3 loop: CASRATGYVETQYF. CDR3 in DNA: TGTGCCAGCAGGGCGACAGGGTATGTCGAGACCCAGTACTTC.

This clone was picked up one time. The chain combines TRBV6-5 with TRBJ2-2, with D maybe TRBD1 (5 bases). The CDR3 covers 14 residues. The V end lost 8 bases, the J end lost 1 base, and 11 bases lay between the germline ends. The V gene's germline CDR1 is MNHEY and CDR2 SVGAGI. This CDR3 is CASARVGNTGELFF. For the CDR3, the DNA is TGTGCCAGCGCCAGGGTGGGGAACACCGGGGAGCTGTTTTTT.

This clone was seen more than once but under ten times. The chain carries TRBV28 and TRBJ2-3; 7 positions agree with TRBD2. This CDR3 contains 16 residues. CDR1 and CDR2 (germline): MDHEN, SYDVKM. V trimming: 4 bases; J trimming: 0 bases; junction bases outside the gene matches: 7. In DNA, the CDR3 is TGTGCCAGCAGTTACCGGGGGGAGGTGAGCACAGATACGCAGTATTTT. It is translated as CASSYRGEVSTDTQYF.

This chain connects TRBV19 to TRBJ1-5; no clear D gene. V gave up 3 bases and J gave up 1 base, with 13 bases separating them. The CDR3 is made up of 16 amino acids. CDR1 LNHDA and CDR2 SQIVND come from the germline V gene (reference sequence). CDR3 nucleotide sequence: TGTGCCAGTAGTATTGATGCGGGATGGAGCAATCAGCCCCAGCATTTT. Protein: CASSIDAGWSNQPQHF.

This chain links TRBV5-1 with TRBJ2-5; D may be TRBD2 (5 bases). V was trimmed by 4 bases and J by 2 bases, leaving 12 bases between them. The CDR3 covers 14 residues. Germline CDR1 SGHRS, CDR2 YFSETQ. The CDR3 DNA follows: TGCGCCAGCAGCGGACTTGGGGTACAAGAGACCCAGTACTTC. It specifies CASSGLGVQETQYF.

The CDR3: CASSGQPGQGPSTDTQYF. In DNA form, the CDR3 reads TGTGCCAGCAGTGGTCAACCGGGACAGGGTCCAAGCACAGATACGCAGTATTTT. The rearrangement joins TRBV6-1 to TRBJ2-3, with 9 nucleotides matching TRBD1. Germline CDR1 reads MNHNS; CDR2 reads SASEGT. After removal of 4 bases from V and 0 bases from J, the junction contained 11 bases not matched to a gene. This CDR3 is built from 18 residues.

The genes are TRBV6-1 and TRBJ1-1; possibly TRBD1 for D (6 bases). V lost 6 bases, J lost 0 bases, and 11 bases lay in between. The CDR3 extends over 14 amino acids. Germline lookup yields CDR1 MNHNS and CDR2 SASEGT. This chain's CDR3 is CASSLQGMNTEAFF. Here the CDR3 DNA reads TGTGCCAGCAGCCTACAGGGAATGAACACTGAAGCTTTCTTT.

The chain carries TRBV13 and TRBJ2-1; 8 positions agree with TRBD2. V shed 5 bases, J shed 3 bases, and the junction held 6 bases outside the gene matches. The CDR3 sequence is 15 residues long. CDR1 and CDR2 from the germline V gene are PRHDT and FYEKMQ (reference sequence). This chain's CDR3 is CASSQTGTSYNEQFF. CDR3 bases: TGTGCCAGCAGCCAAACCGGGACTAGCTACAATGAGCAGTTCTTC.

The chain is built from TRBV7-3 and TRBJ2-2; D perhaps matches TRBD2 (6 bases). The V and J ends lost 1 base and 5 bases respectively, with 17 bases between them. CDR1 is SGHTA, CDR2 FQGTGA, per germline. This CDR3 comprises 17 residues. CDR3 protein: CASSLKRFLGGTGELFF. CDR3 DNA: TGTGCCAGCAGCTTAAAGCGATTCCTCGGGGGAACCGGGGAGCTGTTTTTT.

CDR3 residues: CAGAVNTEAFF. The CDR3 DNA follows: TGTGCCGGGGCGGTGAACACTGAAGCTTTCTTT. V gene TRBV2 combines with J gene TRBJ1-1; D is possibly TRBD1 (5 bases). Looked up from germline, CDR1 is SNHLY and CDR2 is FYNNEI. The V gene lost 11 bases and the J gene lost 0 bases, with 7 bases spanning the gap. The CDR3 runs 11 residues.

This clone was counted a few times. The chain links TRBV7-3 to TRBJ2-1, with 9 bases identical to TRBD2. The CDR3 runs to 16 residues. The J segment lost 6 bases and the V segment lost 2 bases, leaving 8 bases of the junction unmatched. Germline CDR1 SGHTA, CDR2 FQGTGA. The CDR3: CASSLGGTSQGNEQFF. The CDR3 nucleotides read TGTGCCAGCAGCTTAGGGGGGACTAGCCAAGGCAATGAGCAGTTCTTC.

The rearrangement links TRBV9 to TRBJ2-2; TRBD2 matches 14 bases. CDR3 size: 18 residues. Trimming at V came to 7 bases and at J to 0 bases, leaving 8 bases not matched to a gene. CDR1 and CDR2 (germline): SGDLS, YYNGEE. Written as DNA, the CDR3 is TGTGCCAGCGCCGAGGGACTAGCGGGGGCCACGAACACCGGGGAGCTGTTTTTT. Its protein product is CASAEGLAGATNTGELFF. The variable domain in full, completed from reference TRBV9 and TRBJ2-2, reads DSGVTQTPKHLITATGQRVTLRCSPRSGDLSVYWYQQSLDQGLQFLIQYYNGEERAKGNILERFSAQQFPDLHSELNLSSLELGDSALYFCASAEGLAGATNTGELFFGEGSRLTVL.

This chain links TRBV19 with TRBJ1-2, with 7 bases aligning to TRBD1. The CDR3 length is 18 residues. In germline, CDR1 is LNHDA, CDR2 SQIVND (reference sequence). J gave up 3 bases and V 5 bases, and 18 bases lay outside the gene matches. CDR3 sequence (DNA): TGTGCCAGTAGTGTTACAACAGGGGCAGCCCTACGGTACTATGGCTACACCTTC. The encoded protein is CASSVTTGAALRYYGYTF.

The chain carries TRBV29-1 and TRBJ1-3; 8 nucleotides agree with TRBD1. The CDR3 totals 15 residues. The trim removed 1 base at V and 8 bases at J, leaving 10 bases unmatched. CDR1 and CDR2 (germline): SQVTM, ANQGSEA. The CDR3 here is CSVEAGGRGRDTIYF. Written as DNA, the CDR3 is TGCAGCGTTGAAGCTGGGGGCAGGGGGCGGGACACCATATATTTT. Full variable domain (missing parts from reference TRBV29-1 and TRBJ1-3): SAVISQKPSRDICQRGTSLTIQCQVDSQVTMMFWYRQQPGQSLTLIATANQGSEATYESGFVIDKFPISRPNLTFSTLTVSNMSPEDSSIYLCSVEAGGRGRDTIYFGEGSWLTVV.

The V gene is TRBV9, the J gene TRBJ1-3, with D uncertain. The CDR3 spans 17 residues. CDR1 SGDLS and CDR2 YYNGEE come from the germline V gene. The V end was cut by 0 bases, the J end by 0 bases, with 13 bases between. The CDR3, as DNA: TGTGCCAGCAGCGTAGGGTTCCCGAGATACTCTGGAAACACCATATATTTT. Residues: CASSVGFPRYSGNTIYF.

This rearrangement joins TRBV6-5 to TRBJ2-7; 9 bases are shared with TRBD1. This CDR3 comprises 15 residues. Trimming took 6 bases from V and 2 from J; bases not matched to a gene: 8. Germline loops: CDR1 MNHEY, CDR2 SVGAGI. The CDR3, as DNA: TGTGCCAGCAGCCGCCCGGGACAGGGCACCTACGAGCAGTACTTC. This gives the protein CASSRPGQGTYEQYF.

The CDR3 sequence: CASSFDMYQETQYF. The CDR3 bases are TGTGCCAGCAGCTTCGACATGTACCAAGAGACCCAGTACTTC. The V call is TRBV11-3, the J call TRBJ2-5; D unclear. The CDR3 loop spans 14 amino acids. V shed 3 bases and J shed 0 bases, with 8 bases lying between them. From germline, CDR1 is SGHNT and CDR2 YENEEA.

The rearrangement links TRBV14 to TRBJ1-5, with D uncertain. CDR1 is SGHDN, CDR2 FVKESK, per germline. V lost 3 bases to trimming and J lost 3 bases, with 6 bases between them. The CDR3 sequence is 13 residues long. The CDR3 reads CASSQADNQPQHF. For the CDR3, the DNA is TGTGCCAGCAGCCAGGCAGACAATCAGCCCCAGCATTTT.